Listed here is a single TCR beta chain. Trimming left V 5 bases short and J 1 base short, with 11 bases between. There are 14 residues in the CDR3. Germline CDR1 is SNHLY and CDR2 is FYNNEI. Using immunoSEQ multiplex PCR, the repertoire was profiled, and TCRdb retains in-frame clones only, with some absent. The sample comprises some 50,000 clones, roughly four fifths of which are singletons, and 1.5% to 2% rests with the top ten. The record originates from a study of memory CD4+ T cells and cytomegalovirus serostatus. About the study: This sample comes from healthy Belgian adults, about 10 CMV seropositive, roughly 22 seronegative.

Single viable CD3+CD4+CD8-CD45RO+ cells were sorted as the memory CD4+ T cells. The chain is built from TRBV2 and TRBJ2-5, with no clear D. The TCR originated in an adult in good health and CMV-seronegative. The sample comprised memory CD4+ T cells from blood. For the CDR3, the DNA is TGTGCCAGCAGTCAAGGCTGGATCCAAGAGACCCAGTACTTC. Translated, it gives CASSQGWIQETQYF. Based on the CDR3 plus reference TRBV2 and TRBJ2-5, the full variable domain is EPEVTQTPSHQVTQMGQEVILRCVPISNHLYFYWYRQILGQKVEFLVSFYNNEISEKSEIFDDQFSVERPDGSNFTLKIRSTKLEDSAMYFCASSQGWIQETQYFGPGTRLLVL.